This T cell receptor beta chain derives from a study of patients and donors after allogeneic stem cell transplantation (dated by TCRdb to about 2020). This clonotype was counted only a few times. The antigen this receptor binds is unknown. There are no base qualities to consult, and no much larger clone falls within one base. The CDR3 sequence holds 14 residues, the cysteine and phenylalanine included. The sequence is cut down to CDR3 DNA, 42 bases in frame from base 1. The germline V gene (reference sequence) specifies DFQATT as CDR1 and SNEGSKA as CDR2. V and J lose 5 bases and 0 bases, and a span of 11 bases separates them. Library prep was done by RT-PCR. For sequencing, a NextSeq 550 was employed. The raw public data were reprocessed by TCRdb itself: fastp quality trimming at Q25, MiXCR clonotype calling, in-frame beta chains only. Here each entry gathers all rows of one CDR3 protein and keeps the most common genes and DNA. This sample gives about a million distinct CDR3 sequences in total; roughly 18% of them show up just once. Clones ranked in the top ten supply 5.5% to 6.5% of the sample.

The rearrangement combines TRBV20-1 with TRBJ2-1; no D segment can be confidently identified. This clonotype originated in a human donor who was either an allogeneic HSCT recipient or a stem cell or donor lymphocyte infusion donor (not recorded which). It is not recorded whose cells these are; they may come from a transplant donor. What was sequenced was blood, either unsorted or a sorted T cell fraction (not recorded which). The CDR3 protein is CSAQDWSSYNEQFF. The nucleotide sequence is TGCAGTGCTCAAGACTGGTCCTCCTACAATGAGCAGTTCTTC.